This is a list of T cell receptor beta chains from one sample in a study of blood T cell repertoires in COVID-19. TCRdb's copy holds only in-frame clones and misses some; the assay was immunoSEQ multiplex PCR. Among some 26,000 clones listed, about 88% were seen once. Sequenced sample: peripheral blood. The receptors shown here come from a man between 65 and 80 years old with active COVID-19. Each CDR3 is given with its conserved first and last residue. Fields, in order: V gene, D gene, clone size, J gene, CDR3 DNA, CDR3 protein. The D gene is left open where the match is weak. Clone size is stated in some rows and not others, as once, few, many or a class when expanded.

TRBV7-2	TRBD2	-	TRBJ2-7	TGTGCCAGCAGCTCGACTAGCGGGGGGACACCCTACGAGCAGTACTTC	CASSSTSGGTPYEQYF
TRBV28	TRBD2	-	TRBJ2-2	TGTGCCAGCAGTACGGGGGGGCGAATCACCGGGGAGCTGTTTTTT	CASSTGGRITGELFF
TRBV7-9	TRBD1	once	TRBJ1-4	TGTGCCAGCAGCCCGGGACAGGGGAATGAAAAACTGTTTTTT	CASSPGQGNEKLFF
TRBV5-5	-	-	TRBJ2-1	TGTGCCAGCAGCCAGCAGGGCCACAATGAGCAGTTCTTC	CASSQQGHNEQFF
TRBV21-1	-	-	TRBJ1-1	TGTGCCAGCAGCAAAAAACCATTGCAGGGAAGGAACACTGAAGCTTTCTTT	CASSKKPLQGRNTEAFF
TRBV7-9	-	-	TRBJ1-2	TGTGCCAGCAGCCCGGAGTCTCCGACTCTGATGAACTATGGCTACACCTTC	CASSPESPTLMNYGYTF
TRBV5-6	-	-	TRBJ2-3	TGTGCCAGCAGCGTCGTTGCGGGGGCCCGCACAGATACGCAGTATTTT	CASSVVAGARTDTQYF
TRBV5-6	-	-	TRBJ1-5	TGTGCCAGCAGCTTATCCGGCAGGGCCAATCAGCCCCAGCATTTT	CASSLSGRANQPQHF
TRBV7-3	-	-	TRBJ2-3	TGTGCCAGCAGCTCCCGGGGGGCCACAGATACGCAGTATTTT	CASSSRGATDTQYF
TRBV18	-	-	TRBJ1-2	TGTGCCAGCTCACCACCACAGAACTATGGCTACACCTTC	CASSPPQNYGYTF
TRBV6-5	-	-	TRBJ2-3	TGTGCCAGCACTAAAGAGCGCACAGATACGCAGTATTTT	CASTKERTDTQYF
TRBV5-5	TRBD1	-	TRBJ2-7	TGTGCCAGCAGCTTTGGACAGGGTACCCACGAGCAGTACTTC	CASSFGQGTHEQYF
TRBV27	TRBD2	-	TRBJ2-5	TGTGCCAGCAGTATGAGACTAGCGGCCCTACAAGAGACCCAGTACTTC	CASSMRLAALQETQYF